The 21 T cell receptor beta chains below come from one sample, sequenced in a study of control samples from healthy donors and cancer patients. Method: immunoSEQ multiplex PCR; TCRdb's copy keeps in-frame clones and lacks some. The sample has about 100,000 clones; almost 85% are singletons. Sequencing was done on a sample of blood. The receptors originated from a man aged 18 to 29 in good health.

The V and J genes are TRBV7-9 and TRBJ2-7; tentative D call: TRBD1 (5 bases). Germline V gene data show CDR1 as SEHNR and CDR2 as FQNEAQ (reference sequence). There are 16 residues in the CDR3. Trimming took off 3 bases at V and 3 bases at J, with 18 bases between the two ends. CDR3 sequence (DNA): TGTGCCAGCAGCTTCGAGATGACAGTTTCAATCTACGAGCAGTACGTC. It specifies CASSFEMTVSIYEQYV.

The rearrangement uses TRBV28 and TRBJ2-1; 8 bases are shared with TRBD1. The germline V gene has CDR1 MDHEN and CDR2 SYDVKM. The CDR3 totals 18 residues. J was trimmed by 8 bases and V by 3 bases; bases with no gene match: 18. The CDR3 loop reads CASSFHSNPGQVGYEQFF. Written as DNA, the CDR3 is TGTGCCAGCAGTTTCCATTCAAATCCGGGACAGGTAGGCTATGAGCAGTTCTTC.

This chain uses TRBV7-2 with TRBJ2-7; D tentatively fits TRBD1 or TRBD2 (5 bases each). Germline-derived CDR1 and CDR2 are SGHTA and FQGNSA. This CDR3 has 16 amino acids. Trimming cost V 1 base and J 3 bases, with 16 bases left between them. The CDR3 region has the DNA TGTGCCAGCAGCTTAGGGTCCGGGACGGGAAGCTACGAGCAGTACTTC. This codes for CASSLGSGTGSYEQYF.

The V call is TRBV6-5, the J call TRBJ2-5; D not certain. V lost 0 bases to trimming and J lost 6 bases, with 14 bases between them. Germline V gene lookup returns CDR1 MNHEY and CDR2 SVGAGI. The CDR3 contains 15 residues. CDR3 bases: TGTGCCAGCAGTTACTCGGGGTGGGATAGTAAGACCCAGTACTTC. It yields the protein CASSYSGWDSKTQYF.

This chain connects TRBV11-3 to TRBJ2-7; D might be TRBD1 (6 bases). Trimming removed 4 bases from V and 3 bases from J, with 13 bases in between. Germline CDR1 is SGHNT and CDR2 is YENEEA. The CDR3 is 14 residues long. The CDR3: CASSYRDRSYEQYV. The CDR3, as DNA: TGTGCCAGCAGCTACAGGGACCGGAGCTACGAGCAGTACGTC.

J is TRBJ1-1 and V is TRBV5-1; perhaps TRBD1 as D (5 bases). Trimming left V 4 bases short and J 0 bases short, with 7 bases between. CDR3 length: 13 residues. Germline V gene data show CDR1 as SGHRS and CDR2 as YFSETQ. Written as DNA, the CDR3 is TGCGCCAGCAGCGCAGGGATGAACACTGAAGCTTTCTTT. It translates to CASSAGMNTEAFF.

The chain links TRBV2 to TRBJ1-1; D not certain. Trimming took off 4 bases at V and 9 bases at J, with 9 bases between the two ends. CDR3 size: 11 residues. Germline-derived CDR1 and CDR2 are SNHLY and FYNNEI. CDR3 region: CASSGGLKAFF. In DNA, the CDR3 is TGTGCCAGCAGTGGTGGACTGAAAGCTTTCTTT.

The V gene is TRBV11-2, the J gene TRBJ2-5; no clear D gene. In germline, CDR1 is SGHAT, CDR2 FQNNGV. The CDR3 sequence is 15 residues long. The ends were cut back, 0 bases at V and 5 bases at J, with 13 bases in the middle. The CDR3 region is CASSLDGLFGETQYF. The DNA for the CDR3 is TGTGCCAGCAGCTTAGATGGCCTCTTTGGGGAGACCCAGTACTTC.

The CDR3 here is CSVATGTTATIYF. The CDR3 region has the DNA TGCAGCGTAGCGACCGGGACTACGGCCACCATATATTTT. V is TRBV29-1 and J is TRBJ1-3; a weak D match, TRBD1 (5 bases). Trimming removed 6 bases from V and 9 bases from J, with 18 bases in between. Looked up from germline, CDR1 is SQVTM and CDR2 is ANQGSEA. This CDR3 comprises 13 residues.

The chain joins TRBV20-1 to TRBJ2-5; D may correspond to TRBD1 or TRBD2 (5 bases each). Trimming took off 6 bases at V and 5 bases at J, with 10 bases between the two ends. Germline values: CDR1 DFQATT, CDR2 SNEGSKA (reference sequence). This CDR3 is 11 amino acids long. The CDR3 DNA is TGCAGTGCCGGGACGCATGAGACCCAGTACTTC. This sequence encodes CSAGTHETQYF.

The rearrangement joins TRBV30 to TRBJ1-6, with D unresolved. The CDR3 is 13 amino acids. The germline gives CDR1 GTSNPN, CDR2 SVGIG (reference sequence). The V end was cut by 0 bases, the J end by 5 bases, with 5 bases between. The CDR3 loop is CAWSVLNNSPLHF. In DNA form, the CDR3 reads TGTGCCTGGAGTGTCCTCAATAATTCACCCCTCCACTTT.

The CDR3 sequence: CASSLGGEQFF. DNA for the CDR3: TGTGCCAGCAGCTTGGGCGGAGAGCAGTTCTTC. The chain couples TRBV5-6 to TRBJ2-1; D remains ambiguous. Germline V lookup: CDR1 SGHDT, CDR2 YYEEEE. CDR3 size: 11 residues. The V end was cut by 0 bases, the J end by 10 bases, with 5 bases between.

V gene TRBV18 combines with J gene TRBJ2-5, with D perhaps matching TRBD1 (5 bases). Germline lookup yields CDR1 KGHSH and CDR2 LQKENI. V was shortened by 2 bases and J by 1 base, with 23 bases between the two germline ends. The CDR3 extends over 19 amino acids. CDR3 nucleotide sequence: TGTGCCAGCTCACCAAGGGGCGAACAGTACCTACCCCTCCAAGAGACCCAGTACTTC. Amino acids: CASSPRGEQYLPLQETQYF.

This clone turned up a few times. The chain uses TRBV4-3 and TRBJ2-7; D is perhaps TRBD1 (5 bases). CDR3 length equals 13 residues. With 5 bases removed from V and 6 bases from J, the gap between germline ends came to 14 bases. CDR1 LGHNA and CDR2 YSLEER come from the germline V gene. CDR3 in amino acids: CASSSTDLGEQYF. In DNA form, the CDR3 reads TGCGCCAGCAGCTCGACAGATTTGGGCGAGCAGTACTTC.

J is TRBJ1-2 and V is TRBV27; unclear D gene. Germline CDR1 is MNHEY and CDR2 is SMNVEV (reference sequence). This CDR3 spans 13 amino acids. Deletions cut 4 bases from V and 8 bases from J, with 14 bases between. Written as DNA, the CDR3 is TGTGCCAGCAGTTCATCCCACCTAGAGGGCTACACCTTC. It codes for CASSSSHLEGYTF.

Points on this clone: The same CDR3 is also encoded by other DNA sequences in this sample. The chain couples TRBV5-6 to TRBJ2-3, with 10 bases aligning to TRBD1. V lost 4 bases to trimming and J lost 4 bases; unmatched junction nucleotides: 6. Germline loops: CDR1 SGHDT, CDR2 YYEEEE. The CDR3 extends over 15 amino acids. For the CDR3, the DNA is TGTGCCAGCAGCCGGGGACAGGGGAACCCAGATACGCAGTATTTT. It encodes CASSRGQGNPDTQYF. The variable domain in full, completed from reference TRBV5-6 and TRBJ2-3, reads DAGVTQSPTHLIKTRGQQVTLRCSPKSGHDTVSWYQQALGQGPQFIFQYYEEEERQRGNFPDRFSGHQFPNYSSELNVNALLLGDSALYLCASSRGQGNPDTQYFGPGTRLTVL.

This sequence joins TRBV10-3 and TRBJ1-2; D is undetermined. The CDR3 runs 13 residues. Germline V CDR1 and CDR2: ENHRY, SYGVKD. V was clipped by 4 bases and J by 5 bases, with 11 bases between them. The CDR3 loop is CAISGPSVYGYTF. CDR3 in DNA: TGTGCCATCAGTGGCCCCTCGGTGTATGGCTACACCTTC.

V usage is TRBV18 and J usage is TRBJ1-6; 11 nucleotides agree with TRBD1. The CDR3 is made up of 15 amino acids. Germline V gives CDR1 KGHSH, CDR2 LQKENI. V trimming: 5 bases; J trimming: 10 bases; junction bases outside the gene matches: 7. DNA for the CDR3: TGTGCCAGCTCATCCGAGGGACAGGGGGTCTCACCCCTCCACTTT. This encodes CASSSEGQGVSPLHF.

The chain couples TRBV11-2 to TRBJ2-4; 7 bases match TRBD1. The CDR3 spans 18 residues. Germline V gene lookup returns CDR1 SGHAT and CDR2 FQNNGV. V shed 3 bases and J 0 bases; nucleotides not matched to a gene: 11. The CDR3 region has the DNA TGTGCCAGCAGCTTTGTTAGGGACAGTTCCTTAGCCAAAAACATTCAGTACTTC. Translation gives CASSFVRDSSLAKNIQYF.

The chain couples TRBV2 to TRBJ2-1, with TRBD2 identical over 12 bases. The V gene's germline CDR1 is SNHLY and CDR2 FYNNEI. The CDR3 has 15 amino acids. Germline trimming cut 4 bases from V and 6 bases from J; bases unmatched to any gene: 4. The DNA of the CDR3 is TGTGCCAGCAGTGCCACTAGCGGGGGGCCCAATGAGCAGTTCTTC. Translated, it gives CASSATSGGPNEQFF.

There are many counts of this clone. The V call is TRBV5-5, the J call TRBJ2-2; 7 bases align to TRBD1. Germline loops: CDR1 SGHKS, CDR2 YYEKEE (reference sequence). There are 16 residues in the CDR3. V lost 4 bases and J lost 1; bases outside the gene matches: 7. The CDR3 is CASSHQRQGNTGELFF. CDR3 coding DNA: TGTGCCAGCAGCCACCAGAGACAGGGGAACACCGGGGAGCTGTTTTTT.